These 30 T cell receptor beta chains share one sample of origin, sequenced in a study of cytomegalovirus exposure and HLA in healthy donors. Primers included in the PCR were 60 Vbeta and 13 Jbeta primers. Here immunoSEQ multiplex PCR was the method, and the copy in TCRdb shows in-frame clones only, minus some. The data hold under 150,000 clones, with approximately 9% observed a single time. Sequencing used PBMCs. These TCRs come from a male donor in good health and CMV-seronegative.

The rearrangement joins TRBV19 to TRBJ1-4, with D hard to call. V dropped 0 bases and J dropped 5 bases, with 10 bases sitting between them. Germline loops: CDR1 LNHDA, CDR2 SQIVND (reference sequence). The CDR3 runs to 15 residues. CDR3 DNA: TGTGCCAGTAGTATAGAACGAGACATCAATGAAAAACTGTTTTTT. Translated: CASSIERDINEKLFF.

The chain is built from TRBV2 and TRBJ2-7, with 7 nucleotides matching TRBD1. V was pared by 4 bases and J by 0 bases, with 3 bases of the junction left unmatched. Germline values: CDR1 SNHLY, CDR2 FYNNEI. CDR3 length: 14 amino acids. CDR3 loop: CASSVGQSSYEQYF. The CDR3 nucleotides read TGTGCCAGCAGTGTGGGACAGAGCTCCTACGAGCAGTACTTC.

There are a few counts of this clone. The CDR3 reads CASSYQGLYYF. CDR3 sequence (DNA): TGTGCCAGCAGTTACCAGGGCCTATACTACTTC. The chain couples TRBV6-6 to TRBJ2-7, with D possibly TRBD1 on 5 matching bases. Trimming cost V 2 bases and J 13 bases, with 12 bases left between them. Germline assignment: CDR1 MNHNY and CDR2 SVGAGI (reference sequence). The CDR3 runs 11 residues.

Details on this clone: Because it lacks the conserved phenylalanine or tryptophan at the end, this CDR3 is likely a read error. The CDR3 is CASSQVTGGTEAFV. DNA of the CDR3: TGTGCCAGCAGCCAAGTCACAGGGGGCACTGAAGCTTTCGTT. The V and J genes are TRBV4-2 and TRBJ1-1, with 8 bases fitting TRBD1. The CDR3 has 14 residues. V lost 1 base to trimming and J lost 4 bases; unmatched junction nucleotides: 2. Germline assignment: CDR1 LGHNA and CDR2 YNFKEQ.

This clone was recorded a few times. The J gene is TRBJ2-7, the V gene TRBV29-1; 7 bases align to TRBD2. From germline, CDR1 is SQVTM and CDR2 ANQGSEA. This CDR3 comprises 16 residues. V shed 7 bases, J shed 2 bases, and the junction held 17 bases outside the gene matches. CDR3: CSAGGWGSTHTYEQYF. CDR3 nucleotides: TGCAGCGCCGGGGGGTGGGGTTCCACACATACCTACGAGCAGTACTTC.

The V gene is TRBV7-2, the J gene TRBJ2-7, with 8 nucleotides matching TRBD2. The CDR3 loop spans 15 amino acids. The V gene end was trimmed by 5 bases and the J gene end by 4 bases; junction bases not matched to a gene: 10. Per the germline V gene, CDR1 is SGHTA and CDR2 is FQGNSA. CDR3 sequence (DNA): TGTGCCAGCAGCCCGGCCGTGTCGGGAGGGTACGAGCAGTACTTC. This encodes CASSPAVSGGYEQYF.

The rearrangement joins TRBV5-1 to TRBJ1-1; D is perhaps TRBD1 (6 bases). Germline V gene lookup returns CDR1 SGHRS and CDR2 YFSETQ. V shed 0 bases and J shed 4 bases, with 13 bases lying between them. The CDR3 covers 15 residues. As DNA, the CDR3 is TGCGCCAGCAGCTTGGACAGGGTATCGTCCACTGAAGCTTTCTTT. Encoded protein: CASSLDRVSSTEAFF.

The table lists this clone with a few counts. This chain links TRBV2 with TRBJ2-2; TRBD1 might be the D (7 bases). CDR1 and CDR2 (germline): SNHLY, FYNNEI. V shed 5 bases and J shed 0 bases, with 13 bases lying between them. The length of the CDR3 is 16 residues. The CDR3 nucleotides are TGTGCCAGCAGTCTCCAGGGGGGTACGAACACCGGGGAGCTGTTTTTT. It encodes CASSLQGGTNTGELFF.

This chain joins TRBV19 and TRBJ1-1; D unclear. V was pared by 5 bases and J by 6 bases, with 13 bases between. The CDR3 totals 13 residues. Germline V gene sequence: CDR1 LNHDA, CDR2 SQIVND (reference sequence). Here the CDR3 DNA reads TGTGCCAGTAGTTTGAGGAGTGACCCTGAAGCTTTCTTT. Protein product: CASSLRSDPEAFF.

The J gene is TRBJ2-7, the V gene TRBV5-4; D not resolved. CDR1 is SGHNT, CDR2 YYREEE, per germline (reference sequence). The CDR3 has 15 amino acids. V gave up 0 bases and J gave up 0 bases, with 10 bases separating them. The chain's CDR3 is CASSLGGASSYEQYF. CDR3 nucleotides: TGTGCCAGCAGCTTGGGCGGTGCTAGCTCCTACGAGCAGTACTTC.

On this clone itself: Without the conserved terminal phenylalanine or tryptophan, this CDR3 likely stems from a read error. The gene calls are TRBV2 and TRBJ1-6, with D perhaps TRBD1 (5 bases). Trimming removed 7 bases from V and 7 bases from J, with 14 bases in between. The germline CDR1 and CDR2 sequences are SNHLY and FYNNEI. CDR3 length equals 14 residues. The CDR3 spells CASTLTERNSPLHV. The CDR3 DNA is TGTGCCAGCACTCTGACAGAAAGAAATTCACCCCTCCACGTT.

The gene calls are TRBV6-1 and TRBJ2-7, with D perhaps matching TRBD2 (6 bases). The V gene lost 6 bases and the J gene lost 7 bases, with 19 bases spanning the gap. Germline CDR1 and CDR2: MNHNS and SASEGT. CDR3 length equals 14 residues. The CDR3 region is CASRPGTLLLEQYF. In DNA, the CDR3 is TGTGCCAGCAGGCCCGGGACTCTGCTTCTGGAGCAGTACTTC.

This clone turned up a few times. The chain carries TRBV10-3 and TRBJ1-4; no firm D call. The germline V gene has CDR1 ENHRY and CDR2 SYGVKD. V lost 3 bases to trimming and J lost 10 bases, with 21 bases between them. This CDR3 spans 16 amino acids. CDR3 loop: CAISDTREPLGRKLFF. The CDR3 DNA follows: TGTGCCATCAGTGACACGCGCGAACCCCTTGGGAGAAAACTGTTTTTT.

This chain connects TRBV14 to TRBJ2-7; 8 nucleotides agree with TRBD1. The CDR3 sequence is 16 residues long. Trimming took 3 bases from V and 7 from J; bases not matched to a gene: 14. Per germline, CDR1 SGHDN and CDR2 FVKESK. CDR3 coding DNA: TGTGCCAGCAGCCAGGGGGACAGGTGGAGGTTTAAAGAGCAGTACTTC. Protein sequence: CASSQGDRWRFKEQYF.

CDR3 region: CASSSGTGGGYEQYF. CDR3 bases: TGTGCCAGCAGCTCTGGGACGGGAGGTGGGTACGAGCAGTACTTC. The J gene is TRBJ2-7, the V gene TRBV9; 7 nucleotides align to TRBD2. This CDR3 has 15 residues. Germline V gene data show CDR1 as SGDLS and CDR2 as YYNGEE. After removal of 4 bases from V and 4 bases from J, the junction contained 11 bases not matched to a gene. Full variable domain (missing parts from reference TRBV9 and TRBJ2-7): DSGVTQTPKHLITATGQRVTLRCSPRSGDLSVYWYQQSLDQGLQFLIQYYNGEERAKGNILERFSAQQFPDLHSELNLSSLELGDSALYFCASSSGTGGGYEQYFGPGTRLTVT.

A few counts support this clone. V usage is TRBV5-1 and J usage is TRBJ2-1, with 10 bases fitting TRBD1. V lost 1 base, J lost 0 bases, and 7 bases stayed unmatched. CDR1 is SGHRS and CDR2 is YFSETQ in the germline V gene. The CDR3 has 18 residues. This CDR3 reads CASSLRDRGSSSYNEQFF. The CDR3 region has the DNA TGCGCCAGCAGCTTGAGGGACAGGGGCTCTAGCTCCTACAATGAGCAGTTCTTC.

The chain is built from TRBV11-2 and TRBJ1-5; possible D gene TRBD1, 5 bases. This CDR3 comprises 14 residues. The V gene's germline CDR1 is SGHAT and CDR2 FQNNGV. V lost 4 bases to trimming and J lost 3 bases, with 10 bases between them. This CDR3 is CASSYGGVNQPQHF. As DNA, the CDR3 is TGTGCCAGCAGCTATGGAGGGGTCAATCAGCCCCAGCATTTT.

The table lists this clone with a few counts. The J gene is TRBJ2-3, the V gene TRBV7-3, with 9 bases identical to TRBD2. With V trimmed by 5 bases and J by 1 base, 4 bases remained unmatched. Germline CDR1 is SGHTA and CDR2 is FQGTGA. The CDR3 is 15 residues long. The CDR3 nucleotides read TGTGCCAGCAGCACACGCGGGGGGGGCACAGATACGCAGTATTTT. As protein: CASSTRGGGTDTQYF.

This clone was observed a handful of times. The rearrangement joins TRBV2 to TRBJ2-7, with no clear D. Germline lookup yields CDR1 SNHLY and CDR2 FYNNEI. The CDR3 length is 15 residues. V gave up 2 bases and J gave up 1 base, with 12 bases separating them. This chain's CDR3 is CASSESAYPSYEQYF. Written as DNA, the CDR3 is TGTGCCAGCAGTGAATCTGCGTATCCATCCTACGAGCAGTACTTC.

This clone was observed a few times. The rearrangement uses TRBV28 and TRBJ2-2; D is possibly TRBD1 (6 bases). The V end was cut by 10 bases, the J end by 4 bases, with 22 bases between. Germline V gives CDR1 MDHEN, CDR2 SYDVKM. This CDR3 spans 16 amino acids. This chain's CDR3 is CATLPGQITSTGELFF. The CDR3 DNA sequence: TGTGCCACCCTTCCGGGACAAATAACTTCCACCGGGGAGCTGTTTTTT.

The V call is TRBV6-6, the J call TRBJ2-5; 7 bases agree with TRBD2. The CDR3 runs 13 residues. The junction had 5 bases not matched to a gene; V was cut back by 5 bases and J by 5 bases. Germline V gives CDR1 MNHNY, CDR2 SVGAGI (reference sequence). The CDR3 loop reads CASSQREGETQYF. The CDR3 DNA sequence: TGTGCCAGCAGTCAGCGGGAAGGGGAGACCCAGTACTTC.

This clone was counted a few times. CDR3 residues: CASSIRTGGGVGNEQFF. In DNA form, the CDR3 reads TGCGCCAGCAGCATCCGGACAGGGGGGGGAGTTGGTAATGAGCAGTTCTTC. The chain couples TRBV4-1 to TRBJ2-1; TRBD1 matches at 10 bases. The CDR3 has 17 amino acids. Trimming cost V 5 bases and J 7 bases; bases outside gene matches: 14. Per germline, CDR1 MGHRA and CDR2 YSYEKL.

V usage is TRBV7-2 and J usage is TRBJ2-1; 14 nucleotides agree with TRBD2. Unmatched junction bases numbered 7, after V lost 3 bases and J lost 6 bases. This CDR3 spans 17 amino acids. Germline CDR1 is SGHTA and CDR2 is FQGNSA. CDR3 coding DNA: TGTGCCAGCAGCTTGACTAGCGGGGGGGCGAGGACCAATGAGCAGTTCTTC. Protein: CASSLTSGGARTNEQFF.

This clone was counted a few times. V and J are TRBV7-2 and TRBJ2-5, with D perhaps matching TRBD2 (6 bases). Trimming took 3 bases from V and 5 from J, leaving 16 bases between them. Germline V CDR1 and CDR2: SGHTA, FQGNSA. This CDR3 has 15 amino acids. CDR3 sequence reads: CASSLGGRPGETQYF. The CDR3 DNA reads TGTGCCAGCAGCTTGGGGGGACGCCCCGGGGAGACCCAGTACTTC. Variable domain in full (rest from reference TRBV7-2 and TRBJ2-5): GAGVSQSPSNKVTEKGKDVELRCDPISGHTALYWYRQSLGQGLEFLIYFQGNSAPDKSGLPSDRFSAERTGGSVSTLTIQRTQQEDSAVYLCASSLGGRPGETQYFGPGTRLLVL.

The genes are TRBV29-1 and TRBJ1-4; tentative D call: TRBD1 (5 bases). V lost 6 bases, J lost 5 bases, and 16 bases lay in between. CDR1 is SQVTM and CDR2 is ANQGSEA in the germline V gene. The CDR3 length is 14 residues. DNA of the CDR3: TGCAGCGTCCTATTCGGGGGGGGAAATGAAAAACTGTTTTTT. Its translation is CSVLFGGGNEKLFF.

This clone occurred a few times. The V gene is TRBV7-9, the J gene TRBJ2-1; D is ambiguous. Trimming pared 2 bases from V and 7 bases from J, leaving 12 bases between. The CDR3 length is 14 residues. Per germline, CDR1 SEHNR and CDR2 FQNEAQ (reference sequence). The CDR3 here is CASSLSGSWNEQFF. CDR3 nucleotide sequence: TGTGCCAGCAGCTTATCAGGCTCCTGGAATGAGCAGTTCTTC.

This chain connects TRBV6-5 to TRBJ2-7, with 7 bases that match TRBD1. Unmatched junction bases numbered 5, after V lost 6 bases and J lost 3 bases. Germline CDR1 is MNHEY and CDR2 is SVGAGI. The CDR3 runs 13 residues. In nucleotides, the CDR3 is TGTGCCAGCAGCCACGGGACAGTCTACGAGCAGTACTTC. The encoded protein is CASSHGTVYEQYF.

CDR3 region: CASSLGYRDPTEAFF. CDR3 sequence (DNA): TGCGCCAGCAGCCTCGGATACAGGGACCCCACTGAAGCTTTCTTT. The chain links TRBV5-1 to TRBJ1-1, with D possibly TRBD1 on 6 matching bases. The germline gives CDR1 SGHRS, CDR2 YFSETQ. The CDR3 consists of 15 residues. With 4 bases removed from V and 4 bases from J, the gap between germline ends came to 17 bases.

This clone was counted a few times. The V gene is TRBV7-2, the J gene TRBJ2-3, with 11 bases identical to TRBD2. Germline assignment: CDR1 SGHTA and CDR2 FQGNSA. The V segment lost 1 base and the J segment 2 bases; nucleotides outside the gene matches: 5. CDR3 length: 17 amino acids. CDR3 bases: TGTGCCAGCAGCTTAGTTGTGGGACTAGCGGTCACAGATACGCAGTATTTT. Translated: CASSLVVGLAVTDTQYF.

This sequence joins TRBV5-6 and TRBJ2-1; the match to TRBD1 covers 7 bases. Per the germline V gene, CDR1 is SGHDT and CDR2 is YYEEEE. The CDR3 is made up of 16 amino acids. The J segment lost 0 bases and the V segment lost 4 bases, leaving 7 bases of the junction unmatched. The CDR3 sequence is CASSPDRASSYNEQFF. The CDR3 coding sequence is TGTGCCAGCAGCCCCGACAGGGCGAGCTCCTACAATGAGCAGTTCTTC. Combining the CDR3 with reference TRBV5-6 and TRBJ2-1 gives the whole variable domain DAGVTQSPTHLIKTRGQQVTLRCSPKSGHDTVSWYQQALGQGPQFIFQYYEEEERQRGNFPDRFSGHQFPNYSSELNVNALLLGDSALYLCASSPDRASSYNEQFFGPGTRLTVL.